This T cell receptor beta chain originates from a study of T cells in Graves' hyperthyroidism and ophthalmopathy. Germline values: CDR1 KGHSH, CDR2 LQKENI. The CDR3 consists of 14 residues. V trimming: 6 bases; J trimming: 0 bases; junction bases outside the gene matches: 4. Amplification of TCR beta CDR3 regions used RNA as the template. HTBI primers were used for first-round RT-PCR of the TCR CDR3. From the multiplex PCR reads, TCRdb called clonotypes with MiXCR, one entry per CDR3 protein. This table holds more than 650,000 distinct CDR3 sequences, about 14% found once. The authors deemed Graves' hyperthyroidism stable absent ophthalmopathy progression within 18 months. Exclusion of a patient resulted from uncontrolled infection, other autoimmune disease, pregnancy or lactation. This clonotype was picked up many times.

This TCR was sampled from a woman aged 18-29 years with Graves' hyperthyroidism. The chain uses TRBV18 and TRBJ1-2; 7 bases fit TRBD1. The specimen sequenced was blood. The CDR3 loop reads CASSATGTNYGYTF. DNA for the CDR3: TGTGCCAGCTCGGCGACAGGGACTAACTATGGCTACACCTTC. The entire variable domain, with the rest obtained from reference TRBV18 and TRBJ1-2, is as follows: NAGVMQNPRHLVRRRGQEARLRCSPMKGHSHVYWYRQLPEEGLKFMVYLQKENIIDESGMPKERFSAEFPKEGPSILRIQQVVRGDSAAYFCASSATGTNYGYTFGSGTRLTVV.